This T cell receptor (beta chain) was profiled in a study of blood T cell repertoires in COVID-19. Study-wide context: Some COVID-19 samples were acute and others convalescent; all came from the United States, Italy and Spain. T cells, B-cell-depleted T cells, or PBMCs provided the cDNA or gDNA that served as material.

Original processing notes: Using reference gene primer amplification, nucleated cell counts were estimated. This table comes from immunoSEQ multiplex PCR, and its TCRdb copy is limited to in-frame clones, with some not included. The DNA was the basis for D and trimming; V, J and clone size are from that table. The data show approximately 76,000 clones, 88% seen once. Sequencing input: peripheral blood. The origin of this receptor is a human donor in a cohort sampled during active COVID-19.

The CDR3 region is CASSGTFPATVADEAFF. The CDR3 coding sequence is TGTGCCAGCAGTGGGACGTTCCCGGCCACCGTAGCGGATGAAGCTTTCTTT. The chain employs TRBV2 and TRBJ1-1; D call uncertain. V lost 4 bases and J lost 7, with 25 bases in between. The CDR3 loop spans 17 amino acids. Per the germline V gene, CDR1 is SNHLY and CDR2 is FYNNEI.